Here is one TCR beta chain with its context. The data are from a study of shared clonotypes between healthy human individuals. TCRdb keeps only in-frame clones here, not all; method: immunoSEQ multiplex PCR. The profile shows a few million clones, around 95% of them singletons. With 5 bases clipped from V and 1 base from J, the junction kept 2 bases outside the gene matches. The germline V gene encodes CDR1 KGHSH and CDR2 LQKENI. The CDR3 spans 14 residues. The chain recombines TRBV18 with TRBJ1-2; the match to TRBD1 covers 9 bases. This clonotype was sampled from a man aged 18 to 30 in good health. The sample taken for sequencing was naive CD4+ T cells sorted from blood. Subset reported: CD45RA+ positively selected. CDR3 DNA sequence: TGTGCCAGCTCAGGGACAGGGAGTAACTATGGCTACACCTTC. Its translation is CASSGTGSNYGYTF.